These 15 T cell receptor beta chains came from one sample sequenced in a study of blood T cell repertoires in COVID-19. Some clones are missing from TCRdb's copy, which holds only in-frame ones; the method was immunoSEQ multiplex PCR. This table has about 200,000 clones, roughly 80% appearing once. Sequencing input: peripheral blood. The receptor source for this set is a woman older than 75 with acute or convalescent COVID-19.

V usage is TRBV7-2 and J usage is TRBJ1-6; D is possibly TRBD1 (5 bases). Trimming stripped 7 bases from V and 7 bases from J, with 14 bases between. The CDR3 totals 14 residues. Germline CDR1 reads SGHTA; CDR2 reads FQGNSA. CDR3 nucleotide sequence: TGTGCCAGCAACCCAGGGCTCGAGAATTCACCCCTCCACTTT. This translates into CASNPGLENSPLHF.

J is TRBJ2-7 and V is TRBV15, with 12 bases lining up with TRBD2. Germline CDR1 LNHNV, CDR2 YYDKDF (reference sequence). This CDR3 has 17 residues. J gave up 1 base and V 3 bases, and 7 bases lay outside the gene matches. The CDR3 spells CATSSRYLAGGSYEQYF. The CDR3 DNA reads as TGTGCCACCAGCAGCAGATATCTAGCGGGAGGGTCCTACGAGCAGTACTTC.

V and J are TRBV5-1 and TRBJ1-4, with TRBD1 matching 9 bases. The CDR3 covers 15 residues. V was clipped by 3 bases and J by 8 bases; unmatched bases: 8. Looked up from germline, CDR1 is SGHRS and CDR2 is YFSETQ. The CDR3 region is CASSSGTGWQEKLFF. CDR3 in DNA: TGCGCCAGCAGCTCCGGGACAGGGTGGCAAGAAAAACTGTTTTTT.

This rearrangement joins TRBV27 to TRBJ2-2; 8 bases are a match to TRBD2. Germline assignment: CDR1 MNHEY and CDR2 SMNVEV (reference sequence). This CDR3 comprises 16 residues. With V trimmed by 2 bases and J by 1 base, 3 bases remained unmatched. The chain's CDR3 is CASSLVAGMNTGELFF. CDR3 in DNA: TGTGCCAGCAGTTTAGTAGCGGGGATGAACACCGGGGAGCTGTTTTTT.

This clone was picked up one time. This chain uses TRBV7-2 with TRBJ1-6; tentative D call: TRBD1 (5 bases). Germline CDR1 SGHTA, CDR2 FQGNSA. This CDR3 has 16 residues. V was shortened by 4 bases and J by 8 bases, with 18 bases between the two germline ends. In DNA form, the CDR3 reads TGTGCCAGCAGCTCGGGACCGCCGCGGAGGGATTCACCCCTCCACTTT. It is translated as CASSSGPPRRDSPLHF.

The gene calls are TRBV30 and TRBJ1-5, with D maybe TRBD1 (6 bases). The V gene lost 1 base and the J gene lost 8 bases, with 12 bases spanning the gap. The CDR3 length is 13 residues. Looked up from germline, CDR1 is GTSNPN and CDR2 is SVGIG (reference sequence). The CDR3 DNA reads TGTGCCTGGAGTGAGGGGACACTAGAGCCCCAGCATTTT. Translating it yields CAWSEGTLEPQHF.

The V call is TRBV5-1, the J call TRBJ1-2; possible D gene TRBD1, 5 bases. Trimming took off 3 bases at V and 4 bases at J, with 19 bases between the two ends. Germline CDR1 is SGHRS and CDR2 is YFSETQ. The CDR3 runs 16 residues. This CDR3 is CASSSEPGGGGYGYTF. CDR3 nucleotide sequence: TGCGCCAGCAGCTCGGAACCGGGGGGAGGAGGCTATGGCTACACCTTC.

J is TRBJ2-3 and V is TRBV29-1; tentative D call: TRBD2 (6 bases). There are 14 residues in the CDR3. Germline CDR1 and CDR2: SQVTM and ANQGSEA. Deletions cut 3 bases from V and 5 bases from J, with 15 bases between. CDR3 sequence (DNA): TGCAGCGTTGACTACAGGAGGGCAAGAGATACGCAGTATTTT. The encoded protein is CSVDYRRARDTQYF.

This clone was counted many times. The chain links TRBV6-2 or TRBV6-3 to TRBJ2-1; a weak D match, TRBD2 (6 bases). This CDR3 region has 12 residues. V lost 5 bases, J lost 12 bases, and 14 bases lay in between. Germline CDR1 reads MNHEY; CDR2 reads SVGEGT. CDR3 protein: CASSTNGGVQFF. The CDR3 bases are TGTGCCAGCAGTACTAACGGGGGAGTGCAGTTCTTC.

The chain recombines TRBV19 with TRBJ1-1; unclear D gene. The V and J ends lost 1 base and 7 bases respectively, with 10 bases between them. The germline CDR1 and CDR2 sequences are LNHDA and SQIVND (reference sequence). The CDR3 has 13 residues. CDR3: CASSIALFREAFF. In DNA, the CDR3 is TGTGCCAGTAGTATAGCGTTGTTCCGTGAAGCTTTCTTT.

V and J are TRBV10-2 and TRBJ1-2, with a possible D match to TRBD1 (5 bases). CDR3 size: 14 residues. Trimming removed 6 bases from V and 3 bases from J, with 14 bases in between. Germline V lookup: CDR1 WSHSY, CDR2 SAAADI. The DNA for the CDR3 is TGCGCCAGCAGACGGGACGGCGGGGACTATGGCTACACCTTC. This codes for CASRRDGGDYGYTF.

This clone was seen a handful of times. The chain has TRBV29-1 and TRBJ1-5; D gene ambiguous. The V end was cut by 0 bases, the J end by 4 bases, with 7 bases between. Germline lookup yields CDR1 SQVTM and CDR2 ANQGSEA. This CDR3 comprises 13 residues. This CDR3 reads CSVEEVENQPQHF. The CDR3 region has the DNA TGCAGCGTTGAAGAAGTGGAGAATCAGCCCCAGCATTTT.

This rearrangement joins TRBV6-5 to TRBJ2-3; D perhaps matches TRBD2 (6 bases). Trimming shortened V by 1 base and J by 4 bases, and 9 bases separated the two germline ends. Germline lookup yields CDR1 MNHEY and CDR2 SVGAGI. This CDR3 contains 14 residues. The chain's CDR3 is CASSYYGSPDTQYF. The CDR3 DNA is TGTGCCAGCAGTTACTACGGGAGCCCAGATACGCAGTATTTT.

This chain uses TRBV15 with TRBJ2-3; 8 nucleotides align to TRBD1. Germline V gene data show CDR1 as LNHNV and CDR2 as YYDKDF (reference sequence). The CDR3 has 13 residues. Unmatched junction bases numbered 3, after V lost 6 bases and J lost 4 bases. Written as DNA, the CDR3 is TGTGCCACCAGTAGGACAGGGCCAGATACGCAGTATTTT. Protein sequence: CATSRTGPDTQYF.

This chain uses TRBV19 with TRBJ1-6; possibly TRBD1 for D (6 bases). V was shortened by 3 bases and J by 5 bases, with 11 bases between the two germline ends. The CDR3 is 15 residues long. Germline V lookup: CDR1 LNHDA, CDR2 SQIVND (reference sequence). CDR3 in amino acids: CASSIGTPNNSPLHF. CDR3 nucleotide sequence: TGTGCCAGTAGTATTGGGACACCGAATAATTCACCCCTCCACTTT.